A single sample gave rise to the 12 T cell receptor beta chains below, sequenced in a study of blood T cell repertoires in COVID-19. Assay: immunoSEQ multiplex PCR; the TCRdb copy retains only in-frame clones and omits some. The repertoire has about 48,000 clones, about nine tenths of them found once; the top ten carry less than 3%. Sequencing input: peripheral blood. The receptors here all came from an elderly woman with COVID-19, enrolled during active disease.

CDR3 sequence: CASSKSDRGTEAFF. CDR3 nucleotide sequence: TGTGCCAGCAGCAAGTCGGACAGGGGCACTGAAGCTTTCTTT. The V gene is TRBV3-1 (or the pseudogene TRBV3-2), the J gene TRBJ1-1, with 9 bases that match TRBD1. There are 14 residues in the CDR3. Germline assignment: CDR1 LGHDT and CDR2 YNNKEL (reference sequence). The V segment lost 5 bases and the J segment 4 bases; nucleotides outside the gene matches: 5.

This chain connects TRBV18 to TRBJ1-4, with D possibly being TRBD1 (6 bases). The CDR3 extends over 15 amino acids. Trimming stripped 0 bases from V and 5 bases from J, with 10 bases between. CDR1 is KGHSH and CDR2 is LQKENI in the germline V gene. The DNA for the CDR3 is TGTGCCAGCTCACCACCTGGGACACGGAATGAAAAACTGTTTTTT. Protein product: CASSPPGTRNEKLFF.

The gene calls are TRBV29-1 and TRBJ2-3; tentative D call: TRBD2 (5 bases). The germline V gene encodes CDR1 SQVTM and CDR2 ANQGSEA. The CDR3 has 15 residues. Deletions cut 6 bases from V and 0 bases from J, with 16 bases between. CDR3 sequence reads: CSVRVLDISTDTQYF. As DNA, the CDR3 is TGCAGCGTGAGGGTACTAGATATAAGCACAGATACGCAGTATTTT.

This clone appeared once. This sequence joins TRBV4-2 and TRBJ2-6; tentatively, D is TRBD1 (7 bases). V lost 4 bases and J lost 4, with 26 bases in between. Germline CDR1 LGHNA, CDR2 YNFKEQ. The CDR3 loop spans 20 amino acids. The CDR3 DNA follows: TGTGCCAGCAGCCCAACACTTGCGGGACAGACCTTGGGGGGGGCCAACGTCCTGACTTTC. It specifies CASSPTLAGQTLGGANVLTF.

The chain uses TRBV2 and TRBJ1-1; D might be TRBD1 (6 bases). The germline CDR1 and CDR2 sequences are SNHLY and FYNNEI. There are 14 residues in the CDR3. V gave up 1 base and J gave up 7 bases, with 13 bases separating them. The CDR3 DNA is TGTGCCAGCAGTGAAGACAGGGTGGGTGATGAAGCTTTCTTT. Translation: CASSEDRVGDEAFF.

The V call is TRBV11-2, the J call TRBJ2-1; 7 nucleotides match TRBD1. This CDR3 spans 17 amino acids. The J segment lost 5 bases and the V segment lost 5 bases, leaving 15 bases of the junction unmatched. Germline V gives CDR1 SGHAT, CDR2 FQNNGV. CDR3 DNA: TGTGCCAGCAGCCAAGTCATCGGGACAGCAAACAACAATGAGCAGTTCTTC. Translation: CASSQVIGTANNNEQFF.

The chain links TRBV7-9 to TRBJ1-2, with 9 bases fitting TRBD1. The germline CDR1 and CDR2 sequences are SEHNR and FQNEAQ (reference sequence). The ends lost 5 bases at V and 2 bases at J; junction bases unmatched: 6. There are 15 residues in the CDR3. This CDR3 reads CASSVRQGVNYGYTF. In DNA, the CDR3 is TGTGCCAGCAGCGTCCGACAGGGGGTGAACTATGGCTACACCTTC.

V usage is TRBV18 and J usage is TRBJ1-6, with TRBD1 identical over 8 bases. The CDR3 has 14 amino acids. V dropped 3 bases and J dropped 7; count of bases not matched to a gene: 2. CDR1 KGHSH and CDR2 LQKENI come from the germline V gene. The CDR3 coding sequence is TGTGCCAGCTCACCCGCAGGGGGCAATTCACCCCTCCACTTT. Translated: CASSPAGGNSPLHF.

For the CDR3, the DNA is TGTGCCAGCAGTGGACCCAGGGTCAGCGGCTACACCTTC. Protein: CASSGPRVSGYTF. The rearrangement links TRBV25-1 to TRBJ1-2, with D possibly TRBD1 on 5 matching bases. The CDR3 runs to 13 residues. Germline V lookup: CDR1 MGHDK, CDR2 SYGVNS. Trimming removed 4 bases at V and 8 bases at J, with 14 bases between.

In this sample, this clone turned up once. The chain couples TRBV18 to TRBJ2-1, with a weak D call TRBD2 (6 bases). V gave up 3 bases and J gave up 15 bases, with 18 bases separating them. Looked up from germline, CDR1 is KGHSH and CDR2 is LQKENI. The CDR3 spans 13 residues. The CDR3 loop reads CASSPGLTTGWFF. DNA of the CDR3: TGTGCCAGCTCACCGGGACTGACTACCGGGTGGTTCTTC.

The V and J genes are TRBV6-1 and TRBJ2-3, with D perhaps TRBD2 (6 bases). V was trimmed by 1 base and J by 4 bases, leaving 15 bases between them. CDR1 and CDR2 (germline): MNHNS, SASEGT. This CDR3 is built from 16 residues. CDR3 protein: CASSEGGDRGADTQYF. The CDR3 nucleotides are TGTGCCAGCAGTGAAGGGGGGGACCGAGGAGCAGATACGCAGTATTTT.

The chain links TRBV9 to TRBJ1-6; D call uncertain. The CDR3 sequence is 16 residues long. Germline V gene sequence: CDR1 SGDLS, CDR2 YYNGEE. Trimming left V 4 bases short and J 7 bases short, with 18 bases between. CDR3 amino acids: CASSPHPRTTNSPLHF. In DNA, the CDR3 is TGTGCCAGCAGCCCCCACCCACGAACTACAAATTCACCCCTCCACTTT.